These 8 T cell receptor beta chains were sequenced from one sample in a study of control samples from healthy donors and cancer patients. Sequencing used immunoSEQ multiplex PCR; TCRdb keeps in-frame clones, though not all of them. This repertoire shows about 150,000 clones, over 90% found once; its top ten account for 2% to 2.5%. Sequencing was carried out using blood. These receptor sequences come from a man aged 45-65 years in good health.

J is TRBJ2-3 and V is TRBV14, with 9 bases fitting TRBD2. The J segment lost 7 bases and the V segment lost 0 bases, leaving 8 bases of the junction unmatched. CDR3 length: 16 amino acids. Per germline, CDR1 SGHDN and CDR2 FVKESK. DNA for the CDR3: TGTGCCAGCAGCCAAGAGTCGCTAGCGGGATATTATACGCAGTATTTT. It encodes CASSQESLAGYYTQYF.

The rearrangement joins TRBV24-1 to TRBJ2-1; D could derive from TRBD1 or TRBD2 (5 bases each). V was clipped by 5 bases and J by 4 bases, with 14 bases between them. Per germline, CDR1 KGHDR and CDR2 SFDVKD. The length of the CDR3 is 15 residues. The CDR3 reads CATSVRGIRYNEQFF. Here the CDR3 DNA reads TGTGCCACCAGTGTACGGGGCATTCGTTACAATGAGCAGTTCTTC.

The gene calls are TRBV7-8 and TRBJ1-1; D is ambiguous. Germline loops: CDR1 SGHVS, CDR2 FQNEAQ. The V end was cut by 1 base, the J end by 4 bases, with 13 bases between. The CDR3 contains 15 residues. The CDR3 DNA reads as TGTGCCAGCAGCTTAGTACCCAGGCAGGTCACTGAAGCTTTCTTT. As protein: CASSLVPRQVTEAFF.

CDR3 DNA sequence: TGCGCCAGCAGCTTCGTGGCAGGGAAGGGGACAGATACGCAGTATTTT. Translated: CASSFVAGKGTDTQYF. This chain connects TRBV5-1 to TRBJ2-3; weak D call: TRBD1 (5 bases). Looked up from germline, CDR1 is SGHRS and CDR2 is YFSETQ. The CDR3 is made up of 16 amino acids. V gave up 2 bases and J gave up 3 bases, with 16 bases separating them.

The V gene is TRBV19, the J gene TRBJ1-2; 7 nucleotides agree with TRBD1. The V gene's germline CDR1 is LNHDA and CDR2 SQIVND (reference sequence). The CDR3 has 13 amino acids. Trimming removed 4 bases from V and 7 bases from J; junction bases left unmatched: 6. CDR3 nucleotide sequence: TGTGCCAGTAGTAGGGACAGCCGCGGTGGCTACACCTTC. Amino acid sequence: CASSRDSRGGYTF.

The chain uses TRBV28 and TRBJ2-3; a weak D match, TRBD2 (6 bases). CDR1 is MDHEN and CDR2 is SYDVKM in the germline V gene. This CDR3 is built from 13 residues. The V gene lost 6 bases and the J gene lost 4 bases, with 11 bases spanning the gap. The chain's CDR3 is CASSSSGADTQYF. CDR3 sequence (DNA): TGTGCCAGCAGCTCTTCGGGGGCAGATACGCAGTATTTT.

The chain links TRBV2 to TRBJ2-1, with 7 bases fitting TRBD2. Germline CDR1 is SNHLY and CDR2 is FYNNEI. This CDR3 has 15 residues. V dropped 7 bases and J dropped 6; count of bases not matched to a gene: 12. The CDR3: CASTPVSGIANEQFF. Here the CDR3 DNA reads TGTGCCAGCACCCCGGTAAGCGGGATTGCCAATGAGCAGTTCTTC.

About this clone: At one end, the junction sequence differs from germline, possibly due to a read error. The chain couples TRBV7-7 to TRBJ2-1; TRBD2 aligns across 11 bases. This CDR3 is 14 amino acids long. The germline V gene encodes CDR1 SSHAT and CDR2 FNYEAQ (reference sequence). The CDR3 region is CASSRREGTSGQFF. For the CDR3, the DNA is TGTGCTAGCAGCCGTAGAGAAGGGACTAGCGGGCAGTTCTTC.